These T cell receptor beta chains were read from a single sample in a study of cytomegalovirus exposure and HLA in healthy donors. TCRdb keeps only in-frame clones here, not all; method: immunoSEQ multiplex PCR. Altogether approximately 67,000 clones are present, approximately 67% being singletons, with the ten largest covering approximately 2.1%. The sequenced material came from PBMCs. The origin of the receptors is a young woman in good health and CMV-seronegative. Both conserved end residues are part of each CDR3. Each record gives: J gene, D gene, clone size, V gene, CDR3 protein, CDR3 DNA. D genes are given only for firm matches. The listing skips clone size in some rows; elsewhere it reads once, few, many or a size class.

TRBJ1-1	.	.	TRBV6-6	CASKSRIGTEAFF	TGTGCCAGCAAAAGCAGGATCGGCACTGAAGCTTTCTTT
TRBJ1-4	.	few	TRBV28	CASSSDRLEKLFF	TGTGCCAGCAGCTCCGACAGGCTTGAAAAACTGTTTTTT
TRBJ1-1	TRBD1	few	TRBV7-9	CASSLGRTGFTEAFF	TGTGCCAGCAGCTTAGGTCGGACAGGGTTTACTGAAGCTTTCTTT
TRBJ1-5	.	few	TRBV19	CASSIGRGQPQHF	TGTGCCAGTAGTATCGGGCGGGGTCAGCCCCAGCATTTT
TRBJ2-1	.	.	TRBV30	CAWGLNEQFF	TGTGCCTGGGGACTGAATGAGCAGTTCTTC
TRBJ2-1	TRBD2	.	TRBV2	CASSGNGGVYNEQFF	TGTGCCAGCAGCGGTAATGGGGGGGTGTACAATGAGCAGTTCTTC
TRBJ2-2	.	few	TRBV5-1	CASSLARAGGGELFF	TGCGCCAGCAGCTTGGCCAGGGCCGGTGGCGGGGAGCTGTTTTTT
TRBJ2-7	.	few	TRBV6-6	CASATDSSSYEQYF	TGTGCCAGCGCCACTGACAGCAGCTCCTACGAGCAGTACTTC
TRBJ2-1	.	.	TRBV18	CASSEQGSYNEQFF	TGTGCCAGCTCAGAACAGGGCTCCTACAATGAGCAGTTCTTC
TRBJ2-1	.	.	TRBV7-9	CASSSPPEGVGSRDEQFF	TGTGCCAGCAGCTCACCCCCGGAGGGCGTTGGCTCTCGGGATGAGCAGTTCTTC
TRBJ2-2	TRBD1	.	TRBV5-1	CASSWTGGISQDTGELFF	TGCGCCAGCAGCTGGACAGGAGGAATATCTCAGGACACCGGGGAGCTGTTTTTT
TRBJ1-1	.	.	TRBV28	CAISPGGMNTEAFF	TGTGCCATATCGCCGGGGGGAATGAACACTGAAGCTTTCTTT
TRBJ2-4	.	.	TRBV4-1	CASSVGKQVGVLNIQYF	TGCGCCAGCAGCGTCGGAAAACAGGTTGGGGTTTTAAACATTCAGTACTTC
TRBJ2-5	TRBD1	.	TRBV5-5	CASSDRGRETQYF	TGTGCCAGCAGTGACAGGGGGCGGGAGACCCAGTACTTC